The present TCR beta chain was sequenced within a study of regulatory T cells in long-lasting Graves disease. With iRepertoire HTBI primers and Arm-PCR of CDR3 regions, TCR beta libraries were built. TCRdb fed the multiplex PCR reads into MiXCR, producing one record per CDR3 protein. The sample yields approximately 400,000 distinct CDR3 sequences, 14% to 15% seen once. The time point was: newly diagnosed GD, antithyroid drugs for less than 3 months. The TCR library was made from RNA extracted from PBMCs. V lost 6 bases, J lost 5 bases, and 13 bases lay in between. CDR3 length equals 13 residues. CDR1 is LNHNV and CDR2 is YYDKDF in the germline V gene (reference sequence). Another study also made use of these data, one on T cells in Graves' hyperthyroidism and ophthalmopathy.

This chain links TRBV15 with TRBJ2-5, with D uncertain. This clonotype was sampled from a woman under 40 with Graves disease. Sequenced material: peripheral blood mononuclear cells (PBMCs), taken at new diagnosis, from a patient treated with antithyroid drugs. The CDR3 DNA is TGTGCCACCAGTTTTTCGACTCAGGAGACCCAGTACTTC. Protein product: CATSFSTQETQYF.